These 8 T cell receptor beta chains share one sample of origin, sequenced in a study of T cells after yellow fever vaccination. TCRdb analysed the 5' RACE reads with MiXCR anew, one entry per CDR3 protein. The profile shows approximately 340,000 distinct CDR3 sequences, 7.5% to 9% of them singletons. Sequenced here: PBMCs, sampled on the day of the first yellow fever vaccination. The receptors derive from a man aged 18 to 35 who received the YFV17D yellow fever vaccine.

This clonotype was detected many times. The chain has TRBV20-1 and TRBJ2-2; 10 nucleotides agree with TRBD2. Unmatched junction bases numbered 8, after V lost 0 bases and J lost 7 bases. Germline-derived CDR1 and CDR2 are DFQATT and SNEGSKA (reference sequence). The CDR3 runs to 16 residues. CDR3 sequence: CSARDQGAGGIGELFF. CDR3 DNA sequence: TGCAGTGCTAGAGATCAGGGAGCGGGGGGGATCGGGGAGCTGTTTTTT.

This clonotype was seen a few times. The chain uses TRBV7-3 and TRBJ2-6; weak D call: TRBD1 (6 bases). Germline values: CDR1 SGHTA, CDR2 FQGTGA. The CDR3 has 13 residues. Deletions cut 5 bases from V and 18 bases from J, with 20 bases between. The CDR3 reads CASSPIWDTTPTF. CDR3 DNA: TGTGCCAGCAGCCCCATTTGGGACACCACCCCGACTTTC.

The gene calls are TRBV5-6 and TRBJ1-1, with D hard to call. The CDR3 is 14 residues long. The germline V and J ends were trimmed by 0 bases and 3 bases, with 9 bases remaining between them. Germline V gene lookup returns CDR1 SGHDT and CDR2 YYEEEE. The CDR3 loop is CASSLDQDYTEAFF. The CDR3 DNA follows: TGTGCCAGCAGCTTGGATCAAGATTACACTGAAGCTTTCTTT.

CDR3 sequence (DNA): TGTGCCAGCTTCCGGACACACACAGATACGCAGTATTTT. Protein: CASFRTHTDTQYF. The chain links TRBV2 to TRBJ2-3, with D tentatively TRBD1 (5 bases). V was pared by 8 bases and J by 2 bases, with 11 bases between. The germline V gene encodes CDR1 SNHLY and CDR2 FYNNEI. The CDR3 extends over 13 amino acids.

This clonotype was seen repeatedly, ten times or more. The V gene is TRBV5-1, the J gene TRBJ2-3; no clear D. Looked up from germline, CDR1 is SGHRS and CDR2 is YFSETQ. Trimming pared 1 base from V and 3 bases from J, leaving 6 bases between. There are 13 residues in the CDR3. In nucleotides, the CDR3 is TGCGCCAGCAGCTTGCCTACTACAGATACGCAGTATTTT. Translating it yields CASSLPTTDTQYF.

The V call is TRBV20-1, the J call TRBJ2-1; 12 positions agree with TRBD2. The CDR3 has 15 amino acids. The V segment lost 5 bases and the J segment 7 bases; nucleotides outside the gene matches: 9. The V gene's germline CDR1 is DFQATT and CDR2 SNEGSKA (reference sequence). The CDR3 reads CSAFSGLAGQNEQFF. The CDR3 region has the DNA TGCAGTGCTTTTTCCGGACTAGCGGGGCAGAATGAGCAGTTCTTC.

This chain joins TRBV20-1 and TRBJ2-7; D gene uncertain. Germline V CDR1 and CDR2: DFQATT, SNEGSKA (reference sequence). The CDR3 consists of 14 residues. The V and J ends lost 3 bases and 3 bases respectively, with 15 bases between them. CDR3 sequence reads: CSASPSPGFYEQYF. The CDR3, as DNA: TGCAGTGCTAGTCCTTCCCCAGGATTCTACGAGCAGTACTTC.

This clonotype showed up just a few times. The chain combines TRBV5-4 with TRBJ1-5; the D gene is possibly TRBD1 (5 bases). With 0 bases removed from V and 3 bases from J, the gap between germline ends came to 10 bases. Looked up from germline, CDR1 is SGHNT and CDR2 is YYREEE (reference sequence). The CDR3 consists of 15 residues. This CDR3 reads CASSLGGGLNQPQHF. The CDR3 bases are TGTGCCAGCAGCTTGGGGGGGGGACTCAATCAGCCCCAGCATTTT.